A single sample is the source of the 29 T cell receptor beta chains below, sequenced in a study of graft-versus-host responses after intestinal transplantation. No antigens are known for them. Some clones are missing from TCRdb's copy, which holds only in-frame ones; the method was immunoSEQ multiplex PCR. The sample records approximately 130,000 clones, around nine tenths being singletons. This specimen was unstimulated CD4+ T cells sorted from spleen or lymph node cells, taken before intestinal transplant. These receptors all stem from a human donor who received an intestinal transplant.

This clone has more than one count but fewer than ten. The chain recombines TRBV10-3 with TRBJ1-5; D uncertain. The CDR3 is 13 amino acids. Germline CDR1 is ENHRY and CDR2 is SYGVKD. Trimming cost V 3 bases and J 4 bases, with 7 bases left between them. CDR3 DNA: TGTGCCATCAGTGACAACGGGAATCAGCCCCAGCATTTT. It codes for CAISDNGNQPQHF.

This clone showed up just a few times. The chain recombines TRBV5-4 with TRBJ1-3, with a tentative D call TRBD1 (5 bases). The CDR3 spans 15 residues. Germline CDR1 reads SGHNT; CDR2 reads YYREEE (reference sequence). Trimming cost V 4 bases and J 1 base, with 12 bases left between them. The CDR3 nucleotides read TGTGCCAGCAGCCAGGACATACTTTCTGGAAACACCATATATTTT. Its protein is CASSQDILSGNTIYF.

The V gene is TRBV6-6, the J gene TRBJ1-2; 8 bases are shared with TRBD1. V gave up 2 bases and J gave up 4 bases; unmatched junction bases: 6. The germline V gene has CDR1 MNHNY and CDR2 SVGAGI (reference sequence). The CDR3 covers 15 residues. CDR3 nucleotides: TGTGCCAGCAGTTACGCCGCGGGACAGGTCTATGGCTACACCTTC. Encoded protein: CASSYAAGQVYGYTF.

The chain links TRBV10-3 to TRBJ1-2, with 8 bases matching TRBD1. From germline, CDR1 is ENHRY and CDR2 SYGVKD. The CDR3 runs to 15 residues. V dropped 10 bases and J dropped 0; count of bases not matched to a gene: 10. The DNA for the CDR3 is TGTGCCACGTACAGGGGGAGCCTCACTAACTATGGCTACACCTTC. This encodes CATYRGSLTNYGYTF.

The CDR3 loop reads CASSRTGSYEQFF. CDR3 sequence (DNA): TGTGCCAGCAGCAGGACAGGGTCGTATGAGCAGTTCTTC. This chain links TRBV6-1 with TRBJ2-1; 8 bases align to TRBD1. The CDR3 covers 13 residues. V lost 6 bases to trimming and J lost 8 bases; unmatched junction nucleotides: 6. The germline V gene has CDR1 MNHNS and CDR2 SASEGT.

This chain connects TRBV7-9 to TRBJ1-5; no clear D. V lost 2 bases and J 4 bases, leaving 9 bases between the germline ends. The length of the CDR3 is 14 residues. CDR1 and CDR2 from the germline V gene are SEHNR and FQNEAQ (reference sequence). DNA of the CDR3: TGTGCCAGCAGCTTAACGGACGGGAATCAGCCCCAGCATTTT. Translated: CASSLTDGNQPQHF. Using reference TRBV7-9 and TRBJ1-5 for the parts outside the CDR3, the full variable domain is DTGVSQNPRHKITKRGQNVTFRCDPISEHNRLYWYRQTLGQGPEFLTYFQNEAQLEKSRLLSDRFSAERPKGSFSTLEIQRTEQGDSAMYLCASSLTDGNQPQHFGDGTRLSIL.

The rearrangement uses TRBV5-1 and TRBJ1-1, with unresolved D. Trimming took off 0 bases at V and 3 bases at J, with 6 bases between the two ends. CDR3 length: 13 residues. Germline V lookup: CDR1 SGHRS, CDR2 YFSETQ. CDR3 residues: CASSLGLDTEAFF. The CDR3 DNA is TGCGCCAGCAGCTTGGGGTTAGACACTGAAGCTTTCTTT.

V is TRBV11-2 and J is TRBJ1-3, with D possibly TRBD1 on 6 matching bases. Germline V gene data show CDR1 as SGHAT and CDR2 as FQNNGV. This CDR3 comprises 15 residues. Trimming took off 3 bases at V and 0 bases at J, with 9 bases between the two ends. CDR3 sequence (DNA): TGTGCCAGCAGCTTGACAGGTTTCTCTGGAAACACCATATATTTT. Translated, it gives CASSLTGFSGNTIYF.

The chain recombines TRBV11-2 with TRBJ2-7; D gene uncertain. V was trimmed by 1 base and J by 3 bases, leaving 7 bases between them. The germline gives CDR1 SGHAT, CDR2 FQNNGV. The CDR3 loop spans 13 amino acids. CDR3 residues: CASSLAADYEQYF. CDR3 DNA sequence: TGTGCCAGCAGCTTAGCGGCGGACTACGAGCAGTACTTC. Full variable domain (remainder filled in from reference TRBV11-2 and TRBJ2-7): EAGVAQSPRYKIIEKRQSVAFWCNPISGHATLYWYQQILGQGPKLLIQFQNNGVVDDSQLPKDRFSAERLKGVDSTLKIQPAKLEDSAVYLCASSLAADYEQYFGPGTRLTVT.

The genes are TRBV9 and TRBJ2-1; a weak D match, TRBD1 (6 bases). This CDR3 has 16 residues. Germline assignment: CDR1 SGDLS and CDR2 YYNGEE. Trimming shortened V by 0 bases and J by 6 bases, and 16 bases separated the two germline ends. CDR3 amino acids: CASSVAGGGLGNEQFF. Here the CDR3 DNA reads TGTGCCAGCAGCGTAGCTGGGGGCGGATTAGGCAATGAGCAGTTCTTC. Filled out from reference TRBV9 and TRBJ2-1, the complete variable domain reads DSGVTQTPKHLITATGQRVTLRCSPRSGDLSVYWYQQSLDQGLQFLIQYYNGEERAKGNILERFSAQQFPDLHSELNLSSLELGDSALYFCASSVAGGGLGNEQFFGPGTRLTVL.

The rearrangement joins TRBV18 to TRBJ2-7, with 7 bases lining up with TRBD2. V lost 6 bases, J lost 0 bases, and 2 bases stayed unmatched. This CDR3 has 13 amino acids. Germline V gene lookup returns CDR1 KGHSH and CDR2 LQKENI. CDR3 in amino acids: CASSPGGSYEQYF. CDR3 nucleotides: TGTGCCAGCTCGCCGGGAGGCTCCTACGAGCAGTACTTC.

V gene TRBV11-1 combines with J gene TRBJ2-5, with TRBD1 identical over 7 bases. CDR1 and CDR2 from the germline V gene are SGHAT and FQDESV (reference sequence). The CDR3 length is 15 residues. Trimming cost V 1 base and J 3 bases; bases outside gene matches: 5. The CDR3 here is CASSLDEGAKETQYF. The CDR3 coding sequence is TGTGCCAGCAGCTTAGATGAGGGGGCTAAAGAGACCCAGTACTTC. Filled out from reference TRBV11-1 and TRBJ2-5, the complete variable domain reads EAEVAQSPRYKITEKSQAVAFWCDPISGHATLYWYRQILGQGPELLVQFQDESVVDDSQLPKDRFSAERLKGVDSTLKIQPAELGDSAMYLCASSLDEGAKETQYFGPGTRLLVL.

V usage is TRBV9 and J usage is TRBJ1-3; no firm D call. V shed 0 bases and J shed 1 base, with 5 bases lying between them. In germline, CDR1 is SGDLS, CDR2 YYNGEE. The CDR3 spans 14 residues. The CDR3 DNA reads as TGTGCCAGCAGCGTAGCTGTTTCTGGAAACACCATATATTTT. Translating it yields CASSVAVSGNTIYF.

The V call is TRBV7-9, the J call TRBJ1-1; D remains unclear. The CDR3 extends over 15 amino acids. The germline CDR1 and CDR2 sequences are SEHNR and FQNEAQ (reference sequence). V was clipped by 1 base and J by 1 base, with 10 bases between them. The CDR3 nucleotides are TGTGCCAGCAGCTTAGATAGGGCTAGGAACACTGAAGCTTTCTTT. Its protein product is CASSLDRARNTEAFF.

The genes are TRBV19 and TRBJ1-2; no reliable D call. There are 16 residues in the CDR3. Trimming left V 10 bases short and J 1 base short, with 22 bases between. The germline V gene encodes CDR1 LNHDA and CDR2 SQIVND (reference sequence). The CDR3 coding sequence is TGTGCCACTTCTTTTCGGGTAGTAGGGAGTAACTATGGCTACACCTTC. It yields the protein CATSFRVVGSNYGYTF.

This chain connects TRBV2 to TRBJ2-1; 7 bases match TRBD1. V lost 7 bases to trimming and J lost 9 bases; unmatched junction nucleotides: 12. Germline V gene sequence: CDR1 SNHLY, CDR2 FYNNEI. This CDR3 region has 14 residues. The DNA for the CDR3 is TGTGCCAGCATTTCAGACAGGGCCGAGGGTGAGCAGTTCTTC. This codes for CASISDRAEGEQFF.

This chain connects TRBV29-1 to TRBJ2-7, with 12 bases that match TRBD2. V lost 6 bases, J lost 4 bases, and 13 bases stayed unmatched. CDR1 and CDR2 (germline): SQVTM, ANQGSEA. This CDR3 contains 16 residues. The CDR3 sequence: CSVTKPLAGGKYEQYF. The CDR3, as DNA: TGCAGCGTCACTAAACCCCTAGCGGGGGGGAAGTACGAGCAGTACTTC.

The CDR3 sequence is CASSLVGHGRMLGYGYTF. CDR3 coding DNA: TGTGCCAGCAGCTTAGTAGGCCATGGACGGATGCTCGGCTATGGCTACACCTTC. The V call is TRBV11-2, the J call TRBJ1-2, with D unresolved. Trimming removed 1 base at V and 4 bases at J, with 22 bases between. This CDR3 spans 18 amino acids. The germline gives CDR1 SGHAT, CDR2 FQNNGV. Filled out from reference TRBV11-2 and TRBJ1-2, the complete variable domain reads EAGVAQSPRYKIIEKRQSVAFWCNPISGHATLYWYQQILGQGPKLLIQFQNNGVVDDSQLPKDRFSAERLKGVDSTLKIQPAKLEDSAVYLCASSLVGHGRMLGYGYTFGSGTRLTVV.

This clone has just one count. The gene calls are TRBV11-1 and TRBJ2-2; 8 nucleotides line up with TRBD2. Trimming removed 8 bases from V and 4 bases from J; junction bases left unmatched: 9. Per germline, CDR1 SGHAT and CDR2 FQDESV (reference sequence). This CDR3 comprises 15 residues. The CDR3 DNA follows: TGTGCCAGCCGAGGCGGGGGGTCAACCACCGGGGAGCTGTTTTTT. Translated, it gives CASRGGGSTTGELFF. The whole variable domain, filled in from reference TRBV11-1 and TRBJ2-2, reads EAEVAQSPRYKITEKSQAVAFWCDPISGHATLYWYRQILGQGPELLVQFQDESVVDDSQLPKDRFSAERLKGVDSTLKIQPAELGDSAMYLCASRGGGSTTGELFFGEGSRLTVL.

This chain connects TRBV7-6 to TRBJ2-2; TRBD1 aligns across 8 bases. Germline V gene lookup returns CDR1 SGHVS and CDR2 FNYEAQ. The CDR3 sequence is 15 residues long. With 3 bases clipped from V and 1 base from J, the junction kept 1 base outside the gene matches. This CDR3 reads CASSFGQGNTGELFF. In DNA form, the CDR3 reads TGTGCCAGCAGCTTCGGACAGGGGAACACCGGGGAGCTGTTTTTT.

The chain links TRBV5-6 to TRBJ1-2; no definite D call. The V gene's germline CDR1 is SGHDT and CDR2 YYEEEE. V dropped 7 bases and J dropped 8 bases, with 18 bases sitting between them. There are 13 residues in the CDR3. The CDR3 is CASSQDRSWGYTF. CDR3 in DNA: TGTGCCAGCTCCCAGGATAGGTCCTGGGGCTACACCTTC.

The CDR3 loop is CASSQDSRLSGANVLTF. In DNA form, the CDR3 reads TGCGCCAGCAGCCAAGATTCGCGGTTATCCGGGGCCAACGTCCTGACTTTC. The rearrangement joins TRBV4-1 to TRBJ2-6; no definite D call. Trimming removed 0 bases from V and 4 bases from J, with 13 bases in between. CDR3 size: 17 residues. Germline-derived CDR1 and CDR2 are MGHRA and YSYEKL.

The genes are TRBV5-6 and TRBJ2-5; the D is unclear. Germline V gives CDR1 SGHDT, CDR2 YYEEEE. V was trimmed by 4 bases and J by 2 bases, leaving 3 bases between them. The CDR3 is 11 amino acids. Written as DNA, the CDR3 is TGTGCCAGCAGCGTACAAGAGACCCAGTACTTC. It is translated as CASSVQETQYF.

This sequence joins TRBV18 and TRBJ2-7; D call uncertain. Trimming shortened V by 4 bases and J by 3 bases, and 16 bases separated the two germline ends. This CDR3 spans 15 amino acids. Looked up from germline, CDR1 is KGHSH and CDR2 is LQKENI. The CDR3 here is CASSLRSGQNYEQYF. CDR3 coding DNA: TGTGCCAGCTCACTTCGGTCTGGGCAGAACTACGAGCAGTACTTC.

The CDR3: CASRPNRDRAYEQYF. DNA of the CDR3: TGTGCCAGCAGACCCAACCGGGACAGAGCCTACGAGCAGTACTTC. This rearrangement joins TRBV6-6 to TRBJ2-7; 7 bases are shared with TRBD1. CDR1 MNHNY and CDR2 SVGAGI come from the germline V gene (reference sequence). CDR3 size: 15 residues. V gave up 6 bases and J gave up 2 bases; unmatched junction bases: 10.

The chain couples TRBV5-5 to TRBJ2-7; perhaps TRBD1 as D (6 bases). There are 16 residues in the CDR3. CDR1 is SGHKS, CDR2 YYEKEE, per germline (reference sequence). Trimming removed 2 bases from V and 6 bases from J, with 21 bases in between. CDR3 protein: CASSLPTTGTRAEQYF. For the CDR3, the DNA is TGTGCCAGCAGCTTACCGACGACCGGGACACGGGCCGAGCAGTACTTC.

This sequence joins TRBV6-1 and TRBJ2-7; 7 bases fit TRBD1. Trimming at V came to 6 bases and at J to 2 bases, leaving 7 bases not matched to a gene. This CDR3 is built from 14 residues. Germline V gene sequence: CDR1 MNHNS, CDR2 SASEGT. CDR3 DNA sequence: TGTGCCAGCAGAACAGGGGCCGCGACCTACGAGCAGTACTTC. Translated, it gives CASRTGAATYEQYF.

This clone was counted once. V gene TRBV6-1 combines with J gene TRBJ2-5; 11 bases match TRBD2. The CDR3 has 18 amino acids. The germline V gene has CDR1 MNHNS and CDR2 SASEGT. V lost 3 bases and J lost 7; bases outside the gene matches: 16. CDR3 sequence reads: CASSDLAGGPRFVGTQYF. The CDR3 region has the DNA TGTGCCAGCAGTGACTTAGCGGGGGGGCCCCGATTTGTAGGGACCCAGTACTTC.

The CDR3, as DNA: TGTGCCAGCAGTTACGTGAGAGGGAGTGGGAATTCACCCCTCCACTTT. It is translated as CASSYVRGSGNSPLHF. J is TRBJ1-6 and V is TRBV6-5; no definite D call. The V gene lost 2 bases and the J gene lost 7 bases, with 15 bases spanning the gap. CDR1 is MNHEY, CDR2 SVGAGI, per germline. The CDR3 runs 16 residues.